This section outlines one T cell receptor beta chain sequence together with its context. The sample belongs to a study of blood T cell repertoires in COVID-19. Study-level information: Some COVID-19 samples were acute and others convalescent; all came from the United States, Italy and Spain.

The CDR3 contains 14 residues. Germline loops: CDR1 KGHSH, CDR2 LQKENI. V lost 3 bases to trimming and J lost 5 bases; unmatched junction nucleotides: 5. Participants' reported clinical history set cohort assignment. In the original analysis: Estimation of nucleated cell counts was performed using reference gene primer amplification. Repertoires were generated with immunoSEQ multiplex PCR, while TCRdb's copy carries only in-frame clones and drops some. V, J and clone size are those of that table, while D and trimming were read from the DNA. This sample has approximately 210,000 clones; 80% to 90% occur once, and the top ten carry around 15%.

This TCR was recovered from a woman aged 45-60 years with acute COVID-19. The sequenced sample was PBMCs or T cells enriched from blood (not recorded which). The chain links TRBV18 to TRBJ2-3; 7 nucleotides align to TRBD2. CDR3 nucleotide sequence: TGTGCCAGCTCACCCTCACGGGGGGAAGATACGCAGTATTTT. It is translated as CASSPSRGEDTQYF.